This TCR beta chain was found in a study of cytomegalovirus exposure and HLA in healthy donors. In the study overall: Among around 170 million T cells, an earlier analysis found around 100 million unique TCR beta sequences.

This CDR3 region has 14 residues. The junction had 11 bases not matched to a gene; V was cut back by 8 bases and J by 10 bases. CDR1 is SNHLY and CDR2 is FYNNEI in the germline V gene. PCR was performed using 60 Vbeta and 13 Jbeta primers. The table came from immunoSEQ multiplex PCR; TCRdb's copy has only in-frame clones and leaves some out. The listing contains under 200,000 clones. The chain combines TRBV2 with TRBJ2-1, with 10 positions matching TRBD2. This sequence originates from a man younger than 45 in good health and CMV-seronegative. Source material: PBMCs. The CDR3 here is CASGGLAASGEQFF. The CDR3, as DNA: TGTGCCAGCGGAGGACTAGCGGCCAGCGGGGAGCAGTTCTTC.